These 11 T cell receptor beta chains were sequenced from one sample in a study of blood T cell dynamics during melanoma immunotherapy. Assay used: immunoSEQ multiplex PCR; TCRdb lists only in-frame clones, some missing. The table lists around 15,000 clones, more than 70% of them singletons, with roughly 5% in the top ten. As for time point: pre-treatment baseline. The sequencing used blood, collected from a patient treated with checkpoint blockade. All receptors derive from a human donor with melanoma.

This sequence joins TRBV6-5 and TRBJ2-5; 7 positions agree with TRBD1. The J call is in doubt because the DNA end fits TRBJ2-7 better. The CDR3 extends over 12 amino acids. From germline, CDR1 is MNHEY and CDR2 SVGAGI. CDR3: CATTTGWNEQYF. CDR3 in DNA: TGTGCCACCACGACAGGGTGGAACGAGCAGTACTTC.

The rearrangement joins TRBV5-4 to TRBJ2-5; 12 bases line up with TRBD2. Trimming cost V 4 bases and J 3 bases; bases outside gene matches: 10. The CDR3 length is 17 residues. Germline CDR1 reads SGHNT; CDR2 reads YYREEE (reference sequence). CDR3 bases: TGTGCCAGCAGCCAGGGGCTAGCGGGGGGGCCCGAAGAGACCCAGTACTTC. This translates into CASSQGLAGGPEETQYF.

Here the CDR3 reads CASSHPGNRGRSGYTF. The CDR3 DNA sequence: TGTGCCAGCAGCCACCCGGGGAACAGGGGAAGGAGTGGCTACACCTTC. The genes are TRBV14 and TRBJ1-2; TRBD1 aligns across 7 bases. Per germline, CDR1 SGHDN and CDR2 FVKESK. The CDR3 spans 16 residues. Trimming at V came to 3 bases and at J to 7 bases, leaving 14 bases not matched to a gene.

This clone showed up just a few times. The CDR3 nucleotides are TGTGCCAGCAGCTTGCCGGGGGTACAGGGGGGGAGCTATGGCTACACCTTC. Protein: CASSLPGVQGGSYGYTF. The chain is built from TRBV5-4 and TRBJ1-2; 8 positions match TRBD1. The V and J ends lost 1 base and 4 bases, in that order; junction bases with no gene match: 12. The CDR3 spans 17 residues. Germline V lookup: CDR1 SGHNT, CDR2 YYREEE (reference sequence).

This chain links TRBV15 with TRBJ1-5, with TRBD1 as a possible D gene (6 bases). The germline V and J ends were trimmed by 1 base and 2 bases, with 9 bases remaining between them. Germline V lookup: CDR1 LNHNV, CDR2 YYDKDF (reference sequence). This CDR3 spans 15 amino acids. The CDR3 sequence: CATSRVPGGNQPQHF. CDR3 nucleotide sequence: TGTGCCACCAGCAGAGTTCCAGGGGGCAATCAGCCCCAGCATTTT.

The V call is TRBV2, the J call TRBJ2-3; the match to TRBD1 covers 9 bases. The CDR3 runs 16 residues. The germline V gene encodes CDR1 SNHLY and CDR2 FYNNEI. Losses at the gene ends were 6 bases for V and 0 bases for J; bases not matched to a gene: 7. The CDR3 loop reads CASRIRDRDSTDTQYF. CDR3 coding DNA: TGTGCCAGCAGGATCCGGGACAGGGATAGCACAGATACGCAGTATTTT.

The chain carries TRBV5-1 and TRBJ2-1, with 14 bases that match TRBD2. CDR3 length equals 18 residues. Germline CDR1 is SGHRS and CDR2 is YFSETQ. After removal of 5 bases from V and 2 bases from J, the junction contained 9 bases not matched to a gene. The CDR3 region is CASSYYRTSGGTYNEQFF. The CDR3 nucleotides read TGCGCCAGCAGTTATTACCGGACTAGCGGGGGGACCTACAATGAGCAGTTCTTC.

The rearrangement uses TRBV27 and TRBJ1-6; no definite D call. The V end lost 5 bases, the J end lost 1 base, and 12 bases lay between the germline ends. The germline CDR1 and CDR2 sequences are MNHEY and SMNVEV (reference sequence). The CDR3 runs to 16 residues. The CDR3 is CASSNRQGSYNSPLHF. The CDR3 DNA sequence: TGTGCCAGCAGTAACCGACAAGGATCCTATAATTCACCCCTCCACTTT.

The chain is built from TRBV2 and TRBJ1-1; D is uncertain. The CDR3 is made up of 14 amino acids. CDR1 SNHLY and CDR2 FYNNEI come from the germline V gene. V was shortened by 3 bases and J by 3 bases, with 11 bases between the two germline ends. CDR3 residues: CASSELRADTEAFF. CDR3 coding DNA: TGTGCCAGCAGTGAGCTGAGGGCCGACACTGAAGCTTTCTTT.

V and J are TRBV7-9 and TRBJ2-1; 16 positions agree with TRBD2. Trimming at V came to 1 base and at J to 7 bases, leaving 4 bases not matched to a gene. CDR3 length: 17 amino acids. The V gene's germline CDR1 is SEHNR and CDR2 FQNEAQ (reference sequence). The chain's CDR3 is CASSLVGLAGGRNEQFF. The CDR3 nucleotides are TGTGCCAGCAGCTTAGTGGGACTAGCGGGGGGGCGGAATGAGCAGTTCTTC.

The CDR3 loop is CASSTGVRQPQHF. The CDR3 DNA sequence: TGTGCCAGCAGCACAGGGGTGCGACAGCCCCAGCATTTT. The rearrangement links TRBV5-8 to TRBJ1-5; TRBD1 agrees at 7 bases. V trimming: 4 bases; J trimming: 7 bases; junction bases outside the gene matches: 5. Per the germline V gene, CDR1 is SGHTS and CDR2 is YDEGEE. This CDR3 is 13 amino acids long.